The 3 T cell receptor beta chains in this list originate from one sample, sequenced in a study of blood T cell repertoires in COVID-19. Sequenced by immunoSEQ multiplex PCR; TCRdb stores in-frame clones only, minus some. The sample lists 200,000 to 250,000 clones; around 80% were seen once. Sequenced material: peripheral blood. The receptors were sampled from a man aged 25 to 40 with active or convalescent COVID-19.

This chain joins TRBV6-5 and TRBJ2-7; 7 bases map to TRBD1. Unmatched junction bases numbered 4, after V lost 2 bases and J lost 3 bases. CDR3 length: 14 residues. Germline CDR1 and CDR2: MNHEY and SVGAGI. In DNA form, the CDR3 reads TGTGCCAGCAGTTACGGGACAGAGGGCTACGAGCAGTACTTC. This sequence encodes CASSYGTEGYEQYF.

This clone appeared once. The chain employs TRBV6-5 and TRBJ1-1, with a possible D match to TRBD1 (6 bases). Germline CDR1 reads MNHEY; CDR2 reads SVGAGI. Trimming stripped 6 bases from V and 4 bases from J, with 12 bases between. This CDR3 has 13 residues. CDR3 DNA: TGTGCCAGCAGCCACAGGGAAGGCACTGAAGCTTTCTTT. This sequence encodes CASSHREGTEAFF.

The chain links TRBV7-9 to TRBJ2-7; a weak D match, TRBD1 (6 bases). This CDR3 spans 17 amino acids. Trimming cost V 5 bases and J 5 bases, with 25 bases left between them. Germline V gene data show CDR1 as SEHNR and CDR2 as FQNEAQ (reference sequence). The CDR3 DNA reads TGTGCCAGCAGCCACCCCTTGACAGGATTGGGCTTGAACGAGCAGTACTTC. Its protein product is CASSHPLTGLGLNEQYF.